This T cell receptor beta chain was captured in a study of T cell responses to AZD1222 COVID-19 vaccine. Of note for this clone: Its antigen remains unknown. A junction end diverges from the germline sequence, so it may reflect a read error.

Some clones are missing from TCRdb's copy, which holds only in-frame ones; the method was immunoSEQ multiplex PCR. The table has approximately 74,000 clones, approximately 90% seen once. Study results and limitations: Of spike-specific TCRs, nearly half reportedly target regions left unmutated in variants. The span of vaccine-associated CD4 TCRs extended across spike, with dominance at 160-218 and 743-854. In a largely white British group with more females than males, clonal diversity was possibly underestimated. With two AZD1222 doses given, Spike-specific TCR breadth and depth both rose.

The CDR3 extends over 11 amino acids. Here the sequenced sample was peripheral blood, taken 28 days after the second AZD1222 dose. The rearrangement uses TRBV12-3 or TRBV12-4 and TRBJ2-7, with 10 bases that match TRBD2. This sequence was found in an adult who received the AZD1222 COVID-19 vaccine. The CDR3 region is CASSSGTSASF. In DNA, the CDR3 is TGTGCCAGCAGTTCGGGGACTAGCGCTTCATTC.